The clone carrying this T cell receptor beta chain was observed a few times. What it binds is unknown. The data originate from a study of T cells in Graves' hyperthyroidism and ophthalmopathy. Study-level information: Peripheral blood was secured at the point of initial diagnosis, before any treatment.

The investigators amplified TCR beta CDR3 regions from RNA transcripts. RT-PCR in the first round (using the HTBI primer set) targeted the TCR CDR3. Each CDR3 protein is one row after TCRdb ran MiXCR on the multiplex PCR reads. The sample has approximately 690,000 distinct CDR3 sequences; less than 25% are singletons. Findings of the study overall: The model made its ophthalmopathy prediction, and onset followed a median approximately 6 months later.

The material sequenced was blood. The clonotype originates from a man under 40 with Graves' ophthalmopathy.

The CDR3 loop reads CASSIDGTSGNTIYF. CDR3 DNA: TGTGCCAGTAGTATTGACGGGACCTCTGGAAACACCATATATTTT. V usage is TRBV19 and J usage is TRBJ1-3, with D possibly matching TRBD1 (5 bases). With 3 bases removed from V and 0 bases from J, the gap between germline ends came to 9 bases. This CDR3 comprises 15 residues. Looked up from germline, CDR1 is LNHDA and CDR2 is SQIVND (reference sequence).